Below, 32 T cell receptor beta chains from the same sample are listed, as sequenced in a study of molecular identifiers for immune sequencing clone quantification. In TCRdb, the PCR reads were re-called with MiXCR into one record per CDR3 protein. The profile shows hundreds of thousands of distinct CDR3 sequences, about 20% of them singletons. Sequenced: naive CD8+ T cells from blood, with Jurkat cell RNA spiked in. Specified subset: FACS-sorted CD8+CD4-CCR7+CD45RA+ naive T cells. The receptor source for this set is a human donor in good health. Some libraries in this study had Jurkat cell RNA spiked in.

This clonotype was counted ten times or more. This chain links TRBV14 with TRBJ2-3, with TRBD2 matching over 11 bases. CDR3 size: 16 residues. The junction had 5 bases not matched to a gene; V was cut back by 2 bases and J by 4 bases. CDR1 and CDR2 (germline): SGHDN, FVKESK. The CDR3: CASSQKLAGAADTQYF. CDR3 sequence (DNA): TGTGCCAGCAGCCAAAAACTAGCGGGAGCTGCAGATACGCAGTATTTT. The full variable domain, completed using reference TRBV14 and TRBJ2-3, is EAGVTQFPSHSVIEKGQTVTLRCDPISGHDNLYWYRRVMGKEIKFLLHFVKESKQDESGMPNNRFLAERTGGTYSTLKVQPAELEDSGVYFCASSQKLAGAADTQYFGPGTRLTVL.

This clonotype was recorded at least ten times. The CDR3 DNA reads as TGTGCCAGCAGCTTAGGGGGACAGGGTGTTACTGAAGCTTTCTTT. It specifies CASSLGGQGVTEAFF. The J gene is TRBJ1-1, the V gene TRBV7-9, with 9 bases matching TRBD1. The CDR3 runs to 15 residues. From germline, CDR1 is SEHNR and CDR2 FQNEAQ (reference sequence). Trimming cost V 1 base and J 5 bases; bases outside gene matches: 5.

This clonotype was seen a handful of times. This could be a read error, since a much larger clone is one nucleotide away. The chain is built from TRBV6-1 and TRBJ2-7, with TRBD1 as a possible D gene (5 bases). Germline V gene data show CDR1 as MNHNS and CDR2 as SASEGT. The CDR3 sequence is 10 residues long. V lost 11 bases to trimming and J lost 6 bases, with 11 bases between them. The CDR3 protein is CAASGFEQYF. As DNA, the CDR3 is TGTGCCGCGTCAGGGTTCGAGCAGTACTTC.

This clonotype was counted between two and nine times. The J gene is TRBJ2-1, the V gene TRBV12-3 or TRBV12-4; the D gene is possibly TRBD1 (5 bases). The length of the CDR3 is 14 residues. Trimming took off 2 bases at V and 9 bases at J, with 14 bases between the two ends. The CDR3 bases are TGTGCCAGCAGTTTACGTCAGGGTAAGGGTGAGCAGTTCTTC. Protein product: CASSLRQGKGEQFF.

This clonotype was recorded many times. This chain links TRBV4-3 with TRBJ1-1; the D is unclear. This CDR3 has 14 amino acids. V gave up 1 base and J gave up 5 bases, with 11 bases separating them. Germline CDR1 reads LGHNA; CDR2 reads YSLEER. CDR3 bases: TGCGCCAGCAGCCAAGGACCGGTATGGACTGAAGCTTTCTTT. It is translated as CASSQGPVWTEAFF.

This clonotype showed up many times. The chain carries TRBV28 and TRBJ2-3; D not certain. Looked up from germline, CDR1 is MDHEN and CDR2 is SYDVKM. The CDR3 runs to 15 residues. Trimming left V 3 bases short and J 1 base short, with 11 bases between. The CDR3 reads CASSFTLVGTDTQYF. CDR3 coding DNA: TGTGCCAGCAGTTTCACTTTGGTCGGCACAGATACGCAGTATTTT.

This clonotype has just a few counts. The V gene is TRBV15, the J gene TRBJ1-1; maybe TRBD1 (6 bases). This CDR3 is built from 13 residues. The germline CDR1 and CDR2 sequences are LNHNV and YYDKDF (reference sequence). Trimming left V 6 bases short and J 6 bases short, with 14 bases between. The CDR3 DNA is TGTGCCACCAGTACAGGGCCGGGCGCTGAAGCTTTCTTT. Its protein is CATSTGPGAEAFF.

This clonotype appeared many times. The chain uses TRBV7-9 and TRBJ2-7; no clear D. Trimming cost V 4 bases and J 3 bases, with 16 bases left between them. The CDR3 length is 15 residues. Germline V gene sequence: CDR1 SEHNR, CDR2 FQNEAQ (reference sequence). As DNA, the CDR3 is TGTGCCAGCAGCTCTCCGGCCGACCCGGACTACGAGCAGTACTTC. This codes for CASSSPADPDYEQYF.

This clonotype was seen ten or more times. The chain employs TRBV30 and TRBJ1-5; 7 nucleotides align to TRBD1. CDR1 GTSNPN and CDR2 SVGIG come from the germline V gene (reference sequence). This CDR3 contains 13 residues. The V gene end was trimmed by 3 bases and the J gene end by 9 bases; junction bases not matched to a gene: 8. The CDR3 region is CAWRTGARGPQHF. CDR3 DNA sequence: TGTGCCTGGAGAACAGGGGCCCGTGGGCCCCAGCATTTT.

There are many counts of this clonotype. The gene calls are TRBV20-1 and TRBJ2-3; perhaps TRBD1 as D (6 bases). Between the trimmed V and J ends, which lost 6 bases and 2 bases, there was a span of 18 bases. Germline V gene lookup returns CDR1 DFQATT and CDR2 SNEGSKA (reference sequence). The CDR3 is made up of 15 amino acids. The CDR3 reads CSAKGVGAYTDTQYF. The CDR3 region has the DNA TGCAGTGCCAAGGGTGTGGGGGCCTACACAGATACGCAGTATTTT.

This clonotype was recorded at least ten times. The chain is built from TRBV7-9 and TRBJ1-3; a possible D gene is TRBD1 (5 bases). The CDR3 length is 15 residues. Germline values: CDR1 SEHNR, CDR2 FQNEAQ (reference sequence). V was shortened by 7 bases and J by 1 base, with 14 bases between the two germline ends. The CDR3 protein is CASKPGPTSGNTIYF. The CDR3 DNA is TGTGCCAGCAAACCGGGACCTACGTCTGGAAACACCATATATTTT.

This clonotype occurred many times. The CDR3 DNA is TGTGCCAGCAGTCCTGGGACAGGGTATCTTTTGAGGCAAGAGACCCAGTACTTC. As protein: CASSPGTGYLLRQETQYF. This rearrangement joins TRBV27 to TRBJ2-5, with TRBD1 matching over 9 bases. J gave up 2 bases and V 5 bases, and 15 bases lay outside the gene matches. Germline-derived CDR1 and CDR2 are MNHEY and SMNVEV (reference sequence). The CDR3 has 18 residues.

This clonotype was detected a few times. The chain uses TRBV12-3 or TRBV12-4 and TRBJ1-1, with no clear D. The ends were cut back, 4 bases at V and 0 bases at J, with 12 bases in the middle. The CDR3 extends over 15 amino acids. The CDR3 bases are TGTGCCAGCAGTTACTCCTCCAGGCTGAACACTGAAGCTTTCTTT. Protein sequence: CASSYSSRLNTEAFF.

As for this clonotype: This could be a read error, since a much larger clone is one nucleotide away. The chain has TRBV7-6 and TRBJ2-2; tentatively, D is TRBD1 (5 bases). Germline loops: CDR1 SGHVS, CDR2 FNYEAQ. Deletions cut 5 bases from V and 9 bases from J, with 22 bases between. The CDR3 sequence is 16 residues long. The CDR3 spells CASSSSRADGTWELFF. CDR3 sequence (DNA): TGTGCCAGCAGCAGTTCCAGGGCCGATGGAACCTGGGAGCTGTTTTTT.

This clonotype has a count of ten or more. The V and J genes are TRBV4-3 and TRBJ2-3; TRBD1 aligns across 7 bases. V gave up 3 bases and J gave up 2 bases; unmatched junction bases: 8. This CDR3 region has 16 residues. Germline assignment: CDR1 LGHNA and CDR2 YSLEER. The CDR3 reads CASSHDRDSYTDTQYF. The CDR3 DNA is TGCGCCAGCAGCCACGACCGGGACAGCTACACAGATACGCAGTATTTT.

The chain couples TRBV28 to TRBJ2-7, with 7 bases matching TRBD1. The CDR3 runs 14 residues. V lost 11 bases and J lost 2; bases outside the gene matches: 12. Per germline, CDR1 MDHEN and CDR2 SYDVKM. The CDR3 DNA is TGTGCCGGCCGCCAATGGACAGGCACCTACGAGCAGTACTTC. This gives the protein CAGRQWTGTYEQYF.

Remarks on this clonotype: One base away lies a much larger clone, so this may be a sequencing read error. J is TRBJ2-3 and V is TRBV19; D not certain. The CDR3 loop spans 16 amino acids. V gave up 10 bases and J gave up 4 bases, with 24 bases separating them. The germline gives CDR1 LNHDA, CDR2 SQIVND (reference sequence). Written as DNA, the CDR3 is TGTGCCACGAGACCTTTTGATGGGCCCAGCGCAGATACGCAGTATTTT. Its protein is CATRPFDGPSADTQYF.

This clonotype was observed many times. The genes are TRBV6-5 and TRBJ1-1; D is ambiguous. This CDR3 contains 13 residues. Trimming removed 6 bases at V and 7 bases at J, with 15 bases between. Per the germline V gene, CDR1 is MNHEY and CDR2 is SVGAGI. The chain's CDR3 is CASSHKPHDEAFF. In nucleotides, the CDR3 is TGTGCCAGCAGCCACAAACCGCATGATGAAGCTTTCTTT.

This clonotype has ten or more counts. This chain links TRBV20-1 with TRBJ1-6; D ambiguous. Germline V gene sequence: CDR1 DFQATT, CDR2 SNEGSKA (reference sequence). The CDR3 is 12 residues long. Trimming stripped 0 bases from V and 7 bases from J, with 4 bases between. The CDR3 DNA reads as TGCAGTGCTAGAGATGAGAATTCACCCCTCCACTTT. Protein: CSARDENSPLHF.

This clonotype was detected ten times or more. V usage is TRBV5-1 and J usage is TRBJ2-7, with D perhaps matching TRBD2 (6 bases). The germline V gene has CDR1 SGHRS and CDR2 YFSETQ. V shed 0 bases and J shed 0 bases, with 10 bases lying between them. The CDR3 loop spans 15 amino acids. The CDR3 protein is CASSLDYGSSYEQYF. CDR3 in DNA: TGCGCCAGCAGCTTGGATTACGGGAGCTCCTACGAGCAGTACTTC.

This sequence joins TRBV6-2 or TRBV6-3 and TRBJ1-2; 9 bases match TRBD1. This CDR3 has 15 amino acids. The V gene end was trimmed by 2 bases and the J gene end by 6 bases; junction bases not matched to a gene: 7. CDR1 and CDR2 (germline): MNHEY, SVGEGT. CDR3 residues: CASSYIWTGDNGYTF. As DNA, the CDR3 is TGTGCCAGCAGTTACATCTGGACAGGGGACAATGGCTACACCTTC.

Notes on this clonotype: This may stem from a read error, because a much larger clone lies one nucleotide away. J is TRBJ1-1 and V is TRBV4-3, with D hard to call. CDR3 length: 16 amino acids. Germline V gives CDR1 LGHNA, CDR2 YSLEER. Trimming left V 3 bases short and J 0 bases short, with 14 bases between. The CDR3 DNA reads TGCGCCAGCAGCCATACCCCGAGCAGTTTGAACACTGAAGCTTTCTTT. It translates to CASSHTPSSLNTEAFF.

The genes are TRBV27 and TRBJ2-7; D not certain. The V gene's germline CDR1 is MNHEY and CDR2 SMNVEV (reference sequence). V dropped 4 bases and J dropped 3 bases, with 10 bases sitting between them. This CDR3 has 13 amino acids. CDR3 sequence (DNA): TGTGCCAGCAGTTCGCAGTATAGCTACGAGCAGTACTTC. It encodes CASSSQYSYEQYF.

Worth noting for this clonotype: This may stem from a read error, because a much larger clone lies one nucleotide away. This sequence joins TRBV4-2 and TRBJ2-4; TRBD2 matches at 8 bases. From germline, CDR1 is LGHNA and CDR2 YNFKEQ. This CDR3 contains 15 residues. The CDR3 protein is CASSQSSLAENIQHF. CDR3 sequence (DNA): TGTGCCAGCAGCCAGAGCTCACTAGCGGAAAACATTCAGCACTTC.

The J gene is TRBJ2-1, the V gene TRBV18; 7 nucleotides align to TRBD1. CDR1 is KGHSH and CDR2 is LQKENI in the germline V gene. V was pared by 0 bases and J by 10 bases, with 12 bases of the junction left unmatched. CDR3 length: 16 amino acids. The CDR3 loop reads CASSPPEKLEGAEQFF. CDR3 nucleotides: TGTGCCAGCTCACCACCGGAGAAGCTAGAGGGGGCGGAGCAGTTCTTC.

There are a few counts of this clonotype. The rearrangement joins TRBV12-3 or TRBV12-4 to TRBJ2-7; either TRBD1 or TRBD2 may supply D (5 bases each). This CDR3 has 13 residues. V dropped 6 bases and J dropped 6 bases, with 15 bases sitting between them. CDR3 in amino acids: CASSHVGVGEQYF. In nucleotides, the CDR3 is TGTGCCAGCAGCCACGTGGGGGTCGGCGAGCAGTACTTC.

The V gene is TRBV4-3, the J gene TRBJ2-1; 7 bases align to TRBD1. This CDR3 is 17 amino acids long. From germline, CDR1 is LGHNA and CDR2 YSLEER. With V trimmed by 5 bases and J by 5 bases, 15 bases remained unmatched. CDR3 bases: TGCGCCAGCAGCGGGGACAGTGCTTTCCGGGGAAACAATGAGCAGTTCTTC. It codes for CASSGDSAFRGNNEQFF.

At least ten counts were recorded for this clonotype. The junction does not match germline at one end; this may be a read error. DNA for the CDR3: TGTGCCTGCAGGGTAGCGGGGGGCACAGATACGCAGTATTTT. The encoded protein is CACRVAGGTDTQYF. V usage is TRBV6-1 and J usage is TRBJ2-3, with 9 bases fitting TRBD2. This CDR3 region has 14 residues. Germline CDR1 and CDR2: MNHNS and SASEGT.

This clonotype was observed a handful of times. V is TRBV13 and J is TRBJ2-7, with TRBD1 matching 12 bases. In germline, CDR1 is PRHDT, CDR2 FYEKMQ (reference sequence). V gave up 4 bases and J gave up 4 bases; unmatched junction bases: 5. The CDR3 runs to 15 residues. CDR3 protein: CASSSGQGAGYEQYF. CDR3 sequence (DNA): TGTGCCAGCAGCTCGGGACAGGGGGCGGGTTACGAGCAGTACTTC.

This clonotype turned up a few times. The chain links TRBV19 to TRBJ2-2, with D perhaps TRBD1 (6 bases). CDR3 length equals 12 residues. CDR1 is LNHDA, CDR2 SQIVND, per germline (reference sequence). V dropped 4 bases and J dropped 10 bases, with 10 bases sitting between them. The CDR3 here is CASSTGAEELFF. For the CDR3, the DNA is TGTGCCAGTAGTACAGGGGCCGAGGAGCTGTTTTTT.

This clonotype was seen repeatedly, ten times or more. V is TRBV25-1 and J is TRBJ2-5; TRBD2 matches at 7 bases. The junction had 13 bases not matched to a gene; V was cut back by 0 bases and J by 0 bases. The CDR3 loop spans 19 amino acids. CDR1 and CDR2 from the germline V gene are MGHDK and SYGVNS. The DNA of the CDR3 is TGTGCCAGCAGTGAATATCTGGTCGCGGGCGGGGGAAACCAAGAGACCCAGTACTTC. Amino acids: CASSEYLVAGGGNQETQYF.

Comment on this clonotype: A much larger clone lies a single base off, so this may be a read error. CDR3 residues: CASSFSHSSYEQYF. The CDR3 nucleotides are TGTGCCAGCAGTTTTAGCCATAGCTCCTACGAGCAGTACTTC. The chain combines TRBV28 with TRBJ2-7, with D unresolved. This CDR3 is built from 14 residues. The germline CDR1 and CDR2 sequences are MDHEN and SYDVKM. V lost 3 bases, J lost 0 bases, and 9 bases lay in between.